The clone carrying this TCR beta chain was seen a handful of times. The entry originates in a study of liver allograft versus peripheral blood T cells. Study-level information: The authors compared T cell receptor repertoires in transplanted livers with those in the peripheral blood of recipients.

TCRdb ran MiXCR on the reads and lists one entry per CDR3 protein. In the table there are about 14,000 distinct CDR3 sequences, 20% to 25% of which are singletons. V lost 4 bases to trimming and J lost 4 bases, with 8 bases between them. Germline CDR1 and CDR2: LNHDA and SQIVND (reference sequence). The CDR3 runs 14 residues. This receptor was taken from a human patient who had a liver transplant. Some T cells may trace back to the graft donor. The chain combines TRBV19 with TRBJ2-6; no definite D call. As DNA, the CDR3 is TGTGCCAGTAGTAGGATGGCGGGGGCCAACGTCCTGACTTTC. Translating gives CASSRMAGANVLTF.